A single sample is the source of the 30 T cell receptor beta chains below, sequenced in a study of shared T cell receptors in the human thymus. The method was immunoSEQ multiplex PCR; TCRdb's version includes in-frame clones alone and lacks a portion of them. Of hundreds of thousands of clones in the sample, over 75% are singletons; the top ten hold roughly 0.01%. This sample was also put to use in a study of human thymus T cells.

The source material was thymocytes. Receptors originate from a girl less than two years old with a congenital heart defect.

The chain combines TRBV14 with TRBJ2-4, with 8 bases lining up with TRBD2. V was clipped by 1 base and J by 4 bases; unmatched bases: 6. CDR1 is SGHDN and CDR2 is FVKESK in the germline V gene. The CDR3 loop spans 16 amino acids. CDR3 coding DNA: TGTGCCAGCAGCCAAGTAGGCCCGGGGGGGAAAAACATTCAGTACTTC. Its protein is CASSQVGPGGKNIQYF. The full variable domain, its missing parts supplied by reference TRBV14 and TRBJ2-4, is EAGVTQFPSHSVIEKGQTVTLRCDPISGHDNLYWYRRVMGKEIKFLLHFVKESKQDESGMPNNRFLAERTGGTYSTLKVQPAELEDSGVYFCASSQVGPGGKNIQYFGAGTRLSVL.

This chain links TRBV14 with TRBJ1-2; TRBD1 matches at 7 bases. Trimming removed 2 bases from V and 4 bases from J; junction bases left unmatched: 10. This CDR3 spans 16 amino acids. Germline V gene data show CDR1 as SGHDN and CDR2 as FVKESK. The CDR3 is CASSQTGGGCGYGYTF. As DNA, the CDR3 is TGTGCCAGCAGCCAAACTGGAGGGGGCTGTGGCTATGGCTACACCTTC. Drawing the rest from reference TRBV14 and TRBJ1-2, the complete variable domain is EAGVTQFPSHSVIEKGQTVTLRCDPISGHDNLYWYRRVMGKEIKFLLHFVKESKQDESGMPNNRFLAERTGGTYSTLKVQPAELEDSGVYFCASSQTGGGCGYGYTFGSGTRLTVV.

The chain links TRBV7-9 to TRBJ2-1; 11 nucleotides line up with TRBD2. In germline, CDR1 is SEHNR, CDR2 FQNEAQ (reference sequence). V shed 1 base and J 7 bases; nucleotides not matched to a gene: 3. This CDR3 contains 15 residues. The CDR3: CASSLVAGGPNEQFF. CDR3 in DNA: TGTGCCAGCAGCTTAGTAGCGGGGGGGCCGAATGAGCAGTTCTTC.

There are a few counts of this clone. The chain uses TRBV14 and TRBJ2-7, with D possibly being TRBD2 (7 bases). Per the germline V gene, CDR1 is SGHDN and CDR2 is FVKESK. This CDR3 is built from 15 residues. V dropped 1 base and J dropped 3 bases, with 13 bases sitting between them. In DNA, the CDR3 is TGTGCCAGCAGCCAAGCGGGGGGCGAGTTCTACGAGCAGTACTTC. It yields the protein CASSQAGGEFYEQYF.

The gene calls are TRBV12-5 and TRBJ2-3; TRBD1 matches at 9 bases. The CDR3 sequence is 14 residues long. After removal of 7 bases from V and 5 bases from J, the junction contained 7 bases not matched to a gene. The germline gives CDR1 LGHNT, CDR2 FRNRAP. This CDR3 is CASAPGQGLDTQYF. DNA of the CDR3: TGTGCTAGTGCCCCGGGACAGGGACTAGATACGCAGTATTTT.

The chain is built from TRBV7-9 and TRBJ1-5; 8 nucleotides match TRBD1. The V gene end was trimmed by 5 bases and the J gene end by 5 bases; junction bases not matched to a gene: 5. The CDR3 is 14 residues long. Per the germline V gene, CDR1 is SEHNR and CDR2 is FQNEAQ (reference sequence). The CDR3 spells CASSLDREYQPQHF. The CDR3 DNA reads TGTGCCAGCAGCCTGGACAGGGAGTATCAGCCCCAGCATTTT. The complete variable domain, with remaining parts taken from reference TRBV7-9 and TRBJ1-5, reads DTGVSQNPRHKITKRGQNVTFRCDPISEHNRLYWYRQTLGQGPEFLTYFQNEAQLEKSRLLSDRFSAERPKGSFSTLEIQRTEQGDSAMYLCASSLDREYQPQHFGDGTRLSIL.

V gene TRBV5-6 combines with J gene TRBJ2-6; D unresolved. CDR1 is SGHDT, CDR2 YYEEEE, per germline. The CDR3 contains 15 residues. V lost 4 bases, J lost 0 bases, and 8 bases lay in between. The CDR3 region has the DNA TGTGCCAGCAGCCAACACCACTCTGGGGCCAACGTCCTGACTTTC. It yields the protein CASSQHHSGANVLTF.

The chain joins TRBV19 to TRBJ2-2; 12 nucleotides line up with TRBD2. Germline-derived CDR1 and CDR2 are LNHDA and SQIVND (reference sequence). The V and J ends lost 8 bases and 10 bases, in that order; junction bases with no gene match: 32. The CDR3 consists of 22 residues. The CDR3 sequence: CASLSIGGGNRAWGLAGQELFF. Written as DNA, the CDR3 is TGTGCCAGTCTCTCGATAGGAGGTGGCAACCGAGCCTGGGGACTAGCGGGTCAGGAGCTGTTTTTT. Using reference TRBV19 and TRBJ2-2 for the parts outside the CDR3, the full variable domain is DGGITQSPKYLFRKEGQNVTLSCEQNLNHDAMYWYRQDPGQGLRLIYYSQIVNDFQKGDIAEGYSVSREKKESFPLTVTSAQKNPTAFYLCASLSIGGGNRAWGLAGQELFFGEGSRLTVL.

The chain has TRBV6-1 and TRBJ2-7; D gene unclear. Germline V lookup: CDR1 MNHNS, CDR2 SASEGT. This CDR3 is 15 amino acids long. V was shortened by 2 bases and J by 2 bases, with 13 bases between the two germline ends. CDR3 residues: CASSECTTVPYEQYF. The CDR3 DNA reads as TGTGCCAGCAGTGAATGCACAACAGTTCCCTACGAGCAGTACTTC.

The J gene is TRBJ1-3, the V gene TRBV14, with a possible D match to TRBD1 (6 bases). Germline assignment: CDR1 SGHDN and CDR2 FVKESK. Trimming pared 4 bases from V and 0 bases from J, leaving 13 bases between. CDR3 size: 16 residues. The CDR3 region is CASSPQGPVSGNTIYF. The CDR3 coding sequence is TGTGCCAGCAGCCCACAGGGACCTGTCTCTGGAAACACCATATATTTT.

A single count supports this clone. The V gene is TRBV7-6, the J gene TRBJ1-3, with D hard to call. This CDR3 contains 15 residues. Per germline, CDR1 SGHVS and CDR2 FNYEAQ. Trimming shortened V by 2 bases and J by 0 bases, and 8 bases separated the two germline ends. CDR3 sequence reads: CASSLKAISGNTIYF. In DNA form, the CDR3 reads TGTGCCAGCAGCTTAAAAGCGATCTCTGGAAACACCATATATTTT. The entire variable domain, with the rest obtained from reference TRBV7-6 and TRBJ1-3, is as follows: GAGVSQSPRYKVTKRGQDVALRCDPISGHVSLYWYRQALGQGPEFLTYFNYEAQQDKSGLPNDRFSAERPEGSISTLTIQRTEQRDSAMYRCASSLKAISGNTIYFGEGSWLTVV.

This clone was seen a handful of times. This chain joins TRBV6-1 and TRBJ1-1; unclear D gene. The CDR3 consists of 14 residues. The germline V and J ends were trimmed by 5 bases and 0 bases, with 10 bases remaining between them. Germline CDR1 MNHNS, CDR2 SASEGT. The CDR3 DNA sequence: TGTGCCAGCAGTAGAAAAGACATGAACACTGAAGCTTTCTTT. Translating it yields CASSRKDMNTEAFF.

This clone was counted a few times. In DNA form, the CDR3 reads TGTGCCAGCAGCTGGGATCGGACTAGTGGCTCCTACAATGAGCAGTTCTTC. It yields the protein CASSWDRTSGSYNEQFF. The rearrangement links TRBV13 to TRBJ2-1; TRBD2 matches at 7 bases. Losses at the gene ends were 4 bases for V and 0 bases for J; bases not matched to a gene: 9. This CDR3 has 17 residues. In germline, CDR1 is PRHDT, CDR2 FYEKMQ (reference sequence).

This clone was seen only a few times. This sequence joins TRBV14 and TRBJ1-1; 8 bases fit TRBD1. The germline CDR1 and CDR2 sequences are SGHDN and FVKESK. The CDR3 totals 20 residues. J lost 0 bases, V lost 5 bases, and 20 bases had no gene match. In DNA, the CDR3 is TGTGCCAGCAGCACACGCATACGGACAGGGAGGAACGACATGAACACTGAAGCTTTCTTT. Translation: CASSTRIRTGRNDMNTEAFF. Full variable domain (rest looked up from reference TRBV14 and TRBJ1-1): EAGVTQFPSHSVIEKGQTVTLRCDPISGHDNLYWYRRVMGKEIKFLLHFVKESKQDESGMPNNRFLAERTGGTYSTLKVQPAELEDSGVYFCASSTRIRTGRNDMNTEAFFGQGTRLTVV.

CDR3 DNA sequence: TGTGCCAGCAGCTCAAGCGGGGGGATCGATGAGCAGTTCTTC. Its translation is CASSSSGGIDEQFF. The rearrangement links TRBV7-6 to TRBJ2-1; 9 nucleotides align to TRBD2. The CDR3 loop spans 14 amino acids. After removal of 4 bases from V and 8 bases from J, the junction contained 6 bases not matched to a gene. Germline V lookup: CDR1 SGHVS, CDR2 FNYEAQ.

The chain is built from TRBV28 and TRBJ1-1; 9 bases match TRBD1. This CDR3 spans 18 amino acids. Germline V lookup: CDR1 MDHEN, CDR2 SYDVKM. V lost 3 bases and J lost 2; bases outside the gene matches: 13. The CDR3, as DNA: TGTGCCAGCAGTTTTTCCTTTCGGGACAGGGTGTTTAACACTGAAGCTTTCTTT. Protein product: CASSFSFRDRVFNTEAFF.

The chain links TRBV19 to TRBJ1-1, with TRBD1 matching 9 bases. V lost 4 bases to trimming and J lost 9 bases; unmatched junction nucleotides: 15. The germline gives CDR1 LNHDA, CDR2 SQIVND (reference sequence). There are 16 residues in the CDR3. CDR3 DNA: TGTGCCAGTAGTACCTCCTTAAAGGACAGGGGTCTTAAAGCTTTCTTT. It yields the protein CASSTSLKDRGLKAFF.

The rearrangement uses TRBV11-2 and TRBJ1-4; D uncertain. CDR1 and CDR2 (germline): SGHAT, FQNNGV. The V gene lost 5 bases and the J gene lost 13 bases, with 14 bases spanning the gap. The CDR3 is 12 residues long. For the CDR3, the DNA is TGTGCCAGCAGCCAGGAGGAGGGTGCACTGTTTTTT. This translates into CASSQEEGALFF.

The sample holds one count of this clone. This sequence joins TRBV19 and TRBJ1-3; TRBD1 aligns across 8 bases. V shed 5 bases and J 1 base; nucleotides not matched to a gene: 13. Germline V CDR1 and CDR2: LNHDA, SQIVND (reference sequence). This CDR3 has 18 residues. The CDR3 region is CASSLPGTGTLSGNTIYF. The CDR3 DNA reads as TGTGCCAGTAGTCTCCCCGGGACAGGAACTCTTTCTGGAAACACCATATATTTT.

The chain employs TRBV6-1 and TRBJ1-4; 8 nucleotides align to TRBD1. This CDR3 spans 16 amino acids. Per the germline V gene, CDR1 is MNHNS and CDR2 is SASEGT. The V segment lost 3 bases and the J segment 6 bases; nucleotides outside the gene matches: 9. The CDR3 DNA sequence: TGTGCCAGCAGTGACCCTTCGGACAGGGCGTATGAAAAACTGTTTTTT. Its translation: CASSDPSDRAYEKLFF.

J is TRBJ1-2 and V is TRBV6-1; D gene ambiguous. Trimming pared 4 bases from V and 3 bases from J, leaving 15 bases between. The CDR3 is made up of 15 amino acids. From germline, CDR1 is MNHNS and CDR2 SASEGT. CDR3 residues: CASSANLVRHYGYTF. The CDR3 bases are TGTGCCAGCAGTGCGAATCTCGTCAGGCACTATGGCTACACCTTC.

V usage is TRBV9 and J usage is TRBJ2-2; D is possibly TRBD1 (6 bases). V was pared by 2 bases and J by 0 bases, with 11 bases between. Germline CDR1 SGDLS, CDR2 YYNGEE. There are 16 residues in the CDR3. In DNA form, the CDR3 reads TGTGCCAGCAGCGTGTACGGGACACCGAACACCGGGGAGCTGTTTTTT. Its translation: CASSVYGTPNTGELFF. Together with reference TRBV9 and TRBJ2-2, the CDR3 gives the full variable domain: DSGVTQTPKHLITATGQRVTLRCSPRSGDLSVYWYQQSLDQGLQFLIQYYNGEERAKGNILERFSAQQFPDLHSELNLSSLELGDSALYFCASSVYGTPNTGELFFGEGSRLTVL.

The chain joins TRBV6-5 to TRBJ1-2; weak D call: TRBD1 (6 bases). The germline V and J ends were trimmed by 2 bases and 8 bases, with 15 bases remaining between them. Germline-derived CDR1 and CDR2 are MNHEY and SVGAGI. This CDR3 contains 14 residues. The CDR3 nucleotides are TGTGCCAGCAGTTACCGGAGCGGCAGGGGAGGCTACACCTTC. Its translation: CASSYRSGRGGYTF.

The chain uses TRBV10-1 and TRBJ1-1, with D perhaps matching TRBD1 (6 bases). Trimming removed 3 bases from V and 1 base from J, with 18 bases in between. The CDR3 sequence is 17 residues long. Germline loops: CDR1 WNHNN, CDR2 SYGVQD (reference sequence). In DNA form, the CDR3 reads TGCGCCAGCAGTGACCGCGACACGGGGGGCAGGAACACTGAAGCTTTCTTT. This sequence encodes CASSDRDTGGRNTEAFF.

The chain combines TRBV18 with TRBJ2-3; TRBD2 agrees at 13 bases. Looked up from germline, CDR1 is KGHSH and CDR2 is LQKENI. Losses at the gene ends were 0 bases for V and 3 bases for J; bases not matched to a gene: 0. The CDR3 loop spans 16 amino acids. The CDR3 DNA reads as TGTGCCAGCTCACCACCGGGACTAGCGGGGACAGATACGCAGTATTTT. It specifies CASSPPGLAGTDTQYF.

This CDR3 is CASSTGTYEQYF. CDR3 DNA sequence: TGTGCCTCTAGTACAGGGACCTACGAGCAGTACTTC. The V gene is TRBV6-1, the J gene TRBJ2-7; a possible D gene is TRBD1 (6 bases). Trimming took 11 bases from V and 2 from J, leaving 13 bases between them. The CDR3 is 12 amino acids. Germline assignment: CDR1 MNHNS and CDR2 SASEGT.

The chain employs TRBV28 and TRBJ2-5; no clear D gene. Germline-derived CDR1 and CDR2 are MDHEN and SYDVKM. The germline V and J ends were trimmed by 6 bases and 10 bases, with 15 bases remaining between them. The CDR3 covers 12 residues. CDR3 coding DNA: TGTGCCAGCAGGTCCCCTAGATTGGACCAGTACTTC. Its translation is CASRSPRLDQYF.

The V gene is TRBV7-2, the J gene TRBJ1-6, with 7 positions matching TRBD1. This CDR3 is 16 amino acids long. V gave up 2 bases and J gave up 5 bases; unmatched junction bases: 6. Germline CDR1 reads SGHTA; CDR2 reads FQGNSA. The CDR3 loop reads CASSLNRDRHNSPLHF. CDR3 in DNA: TGTGCCAGCAGCTTAAACAGGGACAGACATAATTCACCCCTCCACTTT.

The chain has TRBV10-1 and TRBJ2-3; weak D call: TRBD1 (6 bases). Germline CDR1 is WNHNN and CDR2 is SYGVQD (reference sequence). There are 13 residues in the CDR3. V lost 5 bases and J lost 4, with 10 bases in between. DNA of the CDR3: TGCGCCAGCAGTTTGGGGGCACCAGATACGCAGTATTTT. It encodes CASSLGAPDTQYF.

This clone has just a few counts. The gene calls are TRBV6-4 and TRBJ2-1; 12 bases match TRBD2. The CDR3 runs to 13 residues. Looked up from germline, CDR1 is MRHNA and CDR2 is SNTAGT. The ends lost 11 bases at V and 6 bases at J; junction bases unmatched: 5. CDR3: CAVLAGGFNEQFF. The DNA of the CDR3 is TGTGCCGTACTAGCGGGGGGATTCAATGAGCAGTTCTTC.